Following are 21 T cell receptor beta chains from one sample sequenced in a study of cytotoxic CD8 clonotypes in ibrutinib-treated CLL. Using immunoSEQ multiplex PCR, the repertoire was profiled, and TCRdb retains in-frame clones only, with some absent. The table lists approximately 23,000 clones, approximately 77% of them singletons, with less than 7.5% in the top ten. Here the sequenced sample was PBMCs, taken before ibrutinib treatment. These receptors came from a human donor with chronic lymphocytic leukemia.

The CDR3 coding sequence is TGTGCCAGCAGCGTAGGACTAGCGGGAACCAATGAGCAGTTCTTC. Translated: CASSVGLAGTNEQFF. The gene calls are TRBV9 and TRBJ2-1; TRBD2 agrees at 11 bases. The CDR3 is 15 amino acids. V dropped 0 bases and J dropped 6; count of bases not matched to a gene: 2. Germline assignment: CDR1 SGDLS and CDR2 YYNGEE. Variable domain in full (rest from reference TRBV9 and TRBJ2-1): DSGVTQTPKHLITATGQRVTLRCSPRSGDLSVYWYQQSLDQGLQFLIQYYNGEERAKGNILERFSAQQFPDLHSELNLSSLELGDSALYFCASSVGLAGTNEQFFGPGTRLTVL.

The V and J genes are TRBV4-3 and TRBJ2-1; TRBD2 might be the D (6 bases). The germline V gene has CDR1 LGHNA and CDR2 YSLEER. CDR3 length equals 15 residues. The V and J ends lost 1 base and 8 bases respectively, with 15 bases between them. The CDR3 DNA follows: TGCGCCAGCAGCCAAGCAGCGGGCCTTTGGGATGAGCAGTTCTTC. It codes for CASSQAAGLWDEQFF.

The V gene is TRBV9, the J gene TRBJ1-4, with D possibly being TRBD1 (6 bases). CDR3 length: 14 amino acids. The germline gives CDR1 SGDLS, CDR2 YYNGEE. V was pared by 2 bases and J by 7 bases, with 12 bases between. CDR3 bases: TGTGCCAGCAGCGTCGGACAGATCGGTGAAAAACTGTTTTTT. It specifies CASSVGQIGEKLFF.

In its sample, this clone was seen once. The J gene is TRBJ2-3, the V gene TRBV25-1; D gene unclear. Germline V gives CDR1 MGHDK, CDR2 SYGVNS. V shed 1 base and J shed 0 bases, with 8 bases lying between them. CDR3 size: 15 residues. CDR3 region: CASSEFVGSTDTQYF. The DNA of the CDR3 is TGTGCCAGCAGTGAATTTGTCGGTAGCACAGATACGCAGTATTTT.

The chain recombines TRBV6-5 with TRBJ1-5; D is unclear. CDR1 is MNHEY and CDR2 is SVGAGI in the germline V gene. V shed 8 bases and J shed 0 bases, with 11 bases lying between them. The CDR3 runs 14 residues. The CDR3 sequence is CASGAANSNQPQHF. The CDR3 region has the DNA TGTGCCAGCGGCGCCGCTAATAGCAATCAGCCCCAGCATTTT.

About this clone itself: This sample also contains other DNA sequences that code for the same CDR3. The chain employs TRBV5-1 and TRBJ2-3; possibly TRBD1 or TRBD2 for D (6 bases each). In germline, CDR1 is SGHRS, CDR2 YFSETQ. CDR3 length: 13 amino acids. The V gene lost 0 bases and the J gene lost 6 bases, with 8 bases spanning the gap. The DNA for the CDR3 is TGCGCCAGCAGCTTGGCGGGGGCTGATACGCAGTATTTT. Residues: CASSLAGADTQYF.

The chain combines TRBV11-1 with TRBJ2-1; TRBD2 agrees at 13 bases. V gave up 5 bases and J gave up 8 bases; unmatched junction bases: 0. Germline V gene lookup returns CDR1 SGHAT and CDR2 FQDESV (reference sequence). The CDR3 covers 13 residues. The DNA for the CDR3 is TGTGCCAGCAGCGGACTAGCGGGAGATGAGCAGTTCTTC. This codes for CASSGLAGDEQFF.

The rearrangement uses TRBV28 and TRBJ1-1; D possibly corresponds to TRBD1 (6 bases). CDR3 length: 14 amino acids. Germline CDR1 MDHEN, CDR2 SYDVKM. V lost 8 bases and J lost 4, with 17 bases in between. Here the CDR3 DNA reads TGTGCCAGCCGCACGGGGGGCCTACTCACTGAAGCTTTCTTT. Residues: CASRTGGLLTEAFF.

J is TRBJ2-1 and V is TRBV7-2; D gene ambiguous. Trimming cost V 1 base and J 2 bases, with 9 bases left between them. Germline CDR1 is SGHTA and CDR2 is FQGNSA. The CDR3 spans 15 residues. CDR3 loop: CASSLVLTTYNEQFF. For the CDR3, the DNA is TGTGCCAGCAGCTTAGTTCTAACTACCTACAATGAGCAGTTCTTC.

This sequence joins TRBV2 and TRBJ2-7; TRBD1 matches at 9 bases. J gave up 5 bases and V 5 bases, and 10 bases lay outside the gene matches. Germline values: CDR1 SNHLY, CDR2 FYNNEI. CDR3 size: 15 residues. CDR3 sequence (DNA): TGTGCCAGCAGTTACGGGACAGGGTATCTGAACGAGCAGTACTTC. Protein sequence: CASSYGTGYLNEQYF.

The V gene is TRBV18, the J gene TRBJ1-5; maybe TRBD1 (5 bases). The V end lost 6 bases, the J end lost 2 bases, and 11 bases lay between the germline ends. The CDR3 runs to 14 residues. The germline CDR1 and CDR2 sequences are KGHSH and LQKENI. The CDR3 DNA is TGTGCCAGCTCGCAGGACACCGGCAATCAGCCCCAGCATTTT. This sequence encodes CASSQDTGNQPQHF.

The J gene is TRBJ2-3, the V gene TRBV5-1, with 7 bases lining up with TRBD2. The CDR3 totals 16 residues. J was trimmed by 4 bases and V by 4 bases; bases with no gene match: 12. Germline CDR1 SGHRS, CDR2 YFSETQ. The CDR3 bases are TGCGCCAGCAGCCCCCCCCTAGCGGTCGGGGCAGATACGCAGTATTTT. Translated: CASSPPLAVGADTQYF. The entire variable domain, with the rest obtained from reference TRBV5-1 and TRBJ2-3, is as follows: KAGVTQTPRYLIKTRGQQVTLSCSPISGHRSVSWYQQTPGQGLQFLFEYFSETQRNKGNFPGRFSGRQFSNSRSEMNVSTLELGDSALYLCASSPPLAVGADTQYFGPGTRLTVL.

The count of this clone is one. V is TRBV18 and J is TRBJ1-3, with D perhaps matching TRBD1 (6 bases). V was clipped by 3 bases and J by 8 bases, with 11 bases between them. Per the germline V gene, CDR1 is KGHSH and CDR2 is LQKENI. This CDR3 has 13 amino acids. The CDR3 DNA follows: TGTGCCAGCTCACCCCGGACAGAAGACACCATATATTTT. Translated: CASSPRTEDTIYF.

The J gene is TRBJ2-5, the V gene TRBV13; 9 bases line up with TRBD2. The CDR3 covers 18 residues. Germline V gives CDR1 PRHDT, CDR2 FYEKMQ (reference sequence). V was pared by 6 bases and J by 1 base, with 15 bases of the junction left unmatched. CDR3 bases: TGTGCCAGCAGAAGAGATCGCGGGTTAGCGGGAGTCCAAGAGACCCAGTACTTC. Its protein is CASRRDRGLAGVQETQYF.

This clone was picked up a small number of times. The CDR3 nucleotides are TGTGCCAGCAGCATTGAACAGGGGAGGGATACTGAAGCTTTCTTT. Encoded protein: CASSIEQGRDTEAFF. The V call is TRBV5-6, the J call TRBJ1-1; 7 positions match TRBD1. This CDR3 has 15 amino acids. Germline V gene sequence: CDR1 SGHDT, CDR2 YYEEEE. Trimming cost V 4 bases and J 5 bases; bases outside gene matches: 11.

The table lists this clone with a few counts. The rearrangement uses TRBV2 and TRBJ2-7; a weak D match, TRBD1 (5 bases). This CDR3 spans 16 amino acids. Trimming removed 0 bases at V and 0 bases at J, with 12 bases between. Germline values: CDR1 SNHLY, CDR2 FYNNEI. CDR3 loop: CASSEALQVFSYEQYF. In DNA, the CDR3 is TGTGCCAGCAGTGAAGCGCTACAGGTGTTCTCCTACGAGCAGTACTTC.

J is TRBJ1-5 and V is TRBV4-1; D is unclear. The V gene's germline CDR1 is MGHRA and CDR2 YSYEKL. This CDR3 contains 13 residues. Deletions cut 0 bases from V and 7 bases from J, with 7 bases between. CDR3 protein: CASSQEGIQPQHF. The CDR3 DNA reads TGCGCCAGCAGCCAAGAAGGCATCCAGCCCCAGCATTTT.

The chain uses TRBV19 and TRBJ1-5, with a tentative D call TRBD1 (6 bases). The CDR3 contains 13 residues. The ends were cut back, 3 bases at V and 7 bases at J, with 10 bases in the middle. Germline V gives CDR1 LNHDA, CDR2 SQIVND (reference sequence). The CDR3, as DNA: TGTGCCAGTAGTATCGAGGGGGACCAGCCCCAGCATTTT. It encodes CASSIEGDQPQHF.

The chain uses TRBV18 and TRBJ2-7; 8 nucleotides match TRBD2. The CDR3 length is 15 residues. The germline CDR1 and CDR2 sequences are KGHSH and LQKENI. V gave up 3 bases and J gave up 2 bases; unmatched junction bases: 6. The CDR3, as DNA: TGTGCCAGCTCACCCTCGGGAGGGCCCGCCTACGAGCAGTACTTC. Protein product: CASSPSGGPAYEQYF.

The V gene is TRBV6-6, the J gene TRBJ2-7, with D possibly TRBD2 on 6 matching bases. The germline CDR1 and CDR2 sequences are MNHNY and SVGAGI (reference sequence). V was trimmed by 5 bases and J by 0 bases, leaving 8 bases between them. The CDR3 length is 13 residues. Here the CDR3 DNA reads TGTGCCAGCAGTGGCGGGAACTCCTACGAGCAGTACTTC. It specifies CASSGGNSYEQYF.

The chain joins TRBV11-2 to TRBJ2-7, with D possibly being TRBD1 or TRBD2 (5 bases each). V lost 0 bases, J lost 7 bases, and 16 bases lay in between. Germline CDR1 reads SGHAT; CDR2 reads FQNNGV. The CDR3 contains 15 residues. DNA for the CDR3: TGTGCCAGCAGCTTAGATAGGGACCTGGGACGGGAGCAGTACTTC. It yields the protein CASSLDRDLGREQYF.